This T cell receptor beta chain was recovered during a study of blood T cell repertoires in COVID-19 (dated by TCRdb to the early 2020s). For context, the study as a whole: The collaborator samples originated in the United States, Italy and Spain and spanned the acute and convalescent phases of COVID-19. The sample metadata nearly always contained a de-identified subject ID, COVID-19 status, age in years and sex. Samples were obtained from the ongoing ImmuneRACE study (first 160 participants) and from 1,254 subjects provided by 6 global collaborators. The dataset comprised deeply sampled blood TCRbeta repertoires from subjects exposed to, actively infected with, or recovered from COVID-19. A freely available public database, intended as a resource for researchers studying the immune response to SARS-CoV-2, is where the repertoires were released. The prospective study material was composed of cDNA or gDNA derived from T cells, B-cell-depleted T cells, or PBMCs. Where available, HLA class I and class II types were obtained from metadata supplied by the sample provider rather than from assay-based typing. The paper's findings and limits, for the study overall: The quantity of clinical and demographic metadata differed by source and by participant and was supplied without curation.

Relative to germline, V is missing 3 bases and J is missing 2 bases, with 6 bases of the junction outside any gene match. Including cysteine and phenylalanine, the CDR3 has 15 amino acids. Of the read, only the CDR3 DNA is kept; its 45 bases are in frame from base 1. The germline V gene yields KGHSH for CDR1 and LQKENI for CDR2. Details on this clone: The specificity of this receptor is unknown. No base-level quality is on record; no much larger clone is a single base apart.

Participants in the prospective study were aged about 18 to 95 years, lived in some 24 United States geographic areas, and enrolled through a virtual design. In the prospective study, cohorts were assigned on the basis of participant-reported clinical history obtained from a screening survey and a study questionnaire. Exposed participants had been in contact, within 2 weeks of entering the study, with a person who had a PCR-confirmed or clinician-diagnosed case of COVID-19. In the prospective study, whole blood, serum and a nasopharyngeal or oropharyngeal swab were collected from each participant by mobile phlebotomists. Additional blood draws and questionnaires over an approximately 2-month period could optionally be provided by prospective study participants. Blood samples from the prospective study were shipped frozen or at room temperature prior to DNA extraction. TCRbeta CDR3 regions were amplified from genomic DNA by means of the immunoSEQ Assay, a bias-controlled multiplex PCR. The published analysis was carried out like this. The number of nucleated cells in each sample was estimated by amplification of reference gene primers within the assay. Sequence reads were collapsed and filtered to measure the absolute abundance of every unique TCRbeta CDR3 rearrangement. For each sample, productive Simpson clonality was calculated as the square root of Simpson's diversity index over productive rearrangements. TCRdb provides this immuneACCESS table in a form limited to in-frame rearrangements. Some clones are lacking; in checked studies, under half of them reflect an unresolved V gene, and why the rest are absent is not known. The DNA was the basis for D and trimming; V, J and clone size are from that table. Here the sample has about 350,000 clones; about 90% occur a single time. The ten largest make up over 1% of the sample.

Sequenced: PBMCs or T cells enriched from blood (not recorded which). Recombination connected TRBV18 to TRBJ2-7; 8 bases in the middle match TRBD1. This receptor was obtained from a woman aged 30 to 39 who had been exposed to COVID-19. The CDR3 has the sequence CASSPTDRDTYEQYF. The DNA sequence is TGTGCCAGCTCACCGACGGACAGGGATACCTACGAGCAGTACTTC.